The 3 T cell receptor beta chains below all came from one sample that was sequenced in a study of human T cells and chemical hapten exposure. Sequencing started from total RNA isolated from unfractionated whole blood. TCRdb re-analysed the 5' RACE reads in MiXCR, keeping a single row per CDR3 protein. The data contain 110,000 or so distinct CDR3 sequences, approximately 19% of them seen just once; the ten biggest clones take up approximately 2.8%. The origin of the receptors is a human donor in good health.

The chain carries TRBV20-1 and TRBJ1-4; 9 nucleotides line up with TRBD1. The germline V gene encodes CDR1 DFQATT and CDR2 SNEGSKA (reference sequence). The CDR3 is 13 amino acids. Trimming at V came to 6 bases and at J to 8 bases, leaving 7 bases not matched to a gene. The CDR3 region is CSASGTGREKLFF. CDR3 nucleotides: TGCAGTGCCTCCGGGACAGGGAGGGAAAAACTGTTTTTT.

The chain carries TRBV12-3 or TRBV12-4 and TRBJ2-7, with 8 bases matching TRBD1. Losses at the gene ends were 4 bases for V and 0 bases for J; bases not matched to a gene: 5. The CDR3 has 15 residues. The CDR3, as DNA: TGTGCCAGCAGTTCCCGACAGGGGAGCTCCTACGAGCAGTACTTC. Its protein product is CASSSRQGSSYEQYF.

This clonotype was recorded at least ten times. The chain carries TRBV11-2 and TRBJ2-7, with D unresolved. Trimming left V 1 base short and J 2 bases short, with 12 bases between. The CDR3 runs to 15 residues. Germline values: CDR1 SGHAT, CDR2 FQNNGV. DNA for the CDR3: TGTGCCAGCAGCTTAGGGCCTCGAACCCCCTACGAGCAGTACTTC. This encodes CASSLGPRTPYEQYF.